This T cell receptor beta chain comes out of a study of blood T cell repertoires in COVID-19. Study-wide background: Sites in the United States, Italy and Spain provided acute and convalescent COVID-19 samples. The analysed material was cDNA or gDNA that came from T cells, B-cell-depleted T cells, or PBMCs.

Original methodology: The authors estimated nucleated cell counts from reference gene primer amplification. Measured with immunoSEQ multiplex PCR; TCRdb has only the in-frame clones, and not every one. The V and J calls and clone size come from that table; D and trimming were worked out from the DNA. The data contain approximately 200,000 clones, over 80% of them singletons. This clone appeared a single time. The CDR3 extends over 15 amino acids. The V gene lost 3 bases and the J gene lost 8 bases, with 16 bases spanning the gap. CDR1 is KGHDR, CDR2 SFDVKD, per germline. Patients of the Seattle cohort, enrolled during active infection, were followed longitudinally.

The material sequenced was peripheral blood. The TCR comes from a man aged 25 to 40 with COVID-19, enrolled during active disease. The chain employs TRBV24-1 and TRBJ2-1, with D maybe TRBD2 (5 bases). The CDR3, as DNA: TGTGCCACCAGTGATCCTGGACTGCCGTTCGATGAGCAGTTCTTC. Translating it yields CATSDPGLPFDEQFF.